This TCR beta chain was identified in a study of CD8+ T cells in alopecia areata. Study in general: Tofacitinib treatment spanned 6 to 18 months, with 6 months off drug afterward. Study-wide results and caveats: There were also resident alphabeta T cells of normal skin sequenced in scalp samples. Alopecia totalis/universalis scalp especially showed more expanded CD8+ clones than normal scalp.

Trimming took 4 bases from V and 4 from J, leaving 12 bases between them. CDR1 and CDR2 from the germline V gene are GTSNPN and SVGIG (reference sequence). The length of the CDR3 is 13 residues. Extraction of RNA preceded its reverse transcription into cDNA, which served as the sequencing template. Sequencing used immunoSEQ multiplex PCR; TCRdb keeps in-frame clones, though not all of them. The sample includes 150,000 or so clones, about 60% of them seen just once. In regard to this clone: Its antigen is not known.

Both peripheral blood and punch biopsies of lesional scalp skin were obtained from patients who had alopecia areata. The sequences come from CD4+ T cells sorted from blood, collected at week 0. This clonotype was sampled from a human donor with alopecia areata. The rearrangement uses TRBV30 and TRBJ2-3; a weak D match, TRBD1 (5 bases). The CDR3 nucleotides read TGTGCCTGGACTCTGGGGCATTCAGATACGCAGTATTTT. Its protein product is CAWTLGHSDTQYF.